This paragraph covers one T cell receptor beta chain sequence. CDR1 and CDR2 from the germline V gene are MNHNY and SVGAGI (reference sequence). This CDR3 spans 11 amino acids. Trimming took 5 bases from V and 6 from J, leaving 4 bases between them. This sample was included in a study of blood T cell repertoires in COVID-19. Some clones are missing from TCRdb's copy, which holds only in-frame ones; the method was immunoSEQ multiplex PCR. The sample includes approximately 450,000 clones, 75% to 90% seen only once; the top ten take 1.1%. The specimen sequenced was PBMCs or T cells enriched from blood (not recorded which). V is TRBV6-6 and J is TRBJ2-2; D ambiguous. The clonotype was recovered from a man aged 30-40 years who had recovered from COVID-19. DNA for the CDR3: TGTGCCAGCAGTCCTTCCGGGGAGCTGTTTTTT. Amino acids: CASSPSGELFF.